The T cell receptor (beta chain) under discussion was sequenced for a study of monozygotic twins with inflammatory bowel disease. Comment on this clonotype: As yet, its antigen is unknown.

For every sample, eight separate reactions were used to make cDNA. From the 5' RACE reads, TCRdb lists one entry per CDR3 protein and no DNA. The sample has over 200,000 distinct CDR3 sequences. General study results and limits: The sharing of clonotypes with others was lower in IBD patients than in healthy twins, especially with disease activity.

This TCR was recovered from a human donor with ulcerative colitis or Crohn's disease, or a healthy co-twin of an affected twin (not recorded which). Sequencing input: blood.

The chain's CDR3 is CASSYSIGANTEAFF. This sequence joins TRBV7-2 and TRBJ1-1; TCRdb lists TRBD1, though no DNA is available to test this call. Germline lookup yields CDR1 SGHTA and CDR2 FQGNSA. The CDR3 has 15 amino acids.